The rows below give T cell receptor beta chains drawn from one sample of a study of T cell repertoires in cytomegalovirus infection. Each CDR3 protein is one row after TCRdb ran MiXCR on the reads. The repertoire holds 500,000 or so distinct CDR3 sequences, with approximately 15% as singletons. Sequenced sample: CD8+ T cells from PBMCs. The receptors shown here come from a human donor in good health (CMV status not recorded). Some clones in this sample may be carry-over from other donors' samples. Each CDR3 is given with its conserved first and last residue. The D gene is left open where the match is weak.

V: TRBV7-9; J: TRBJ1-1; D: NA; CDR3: CASSSGPQNTEAFF
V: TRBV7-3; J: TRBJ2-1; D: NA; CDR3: CASSLTSGVEQFF
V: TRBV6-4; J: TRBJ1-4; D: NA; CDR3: CASSARTDGKEKLFF
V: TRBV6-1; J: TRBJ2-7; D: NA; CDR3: CASRRQVTYEQYF
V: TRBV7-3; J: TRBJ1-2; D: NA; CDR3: CASSLEGSPNYGYTF
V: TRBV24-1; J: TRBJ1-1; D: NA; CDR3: CATSDETEAFF
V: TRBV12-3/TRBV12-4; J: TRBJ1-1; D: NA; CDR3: CASSLAGAGYAEAFF
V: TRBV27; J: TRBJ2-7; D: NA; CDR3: CASSLYPLDSEFYEQYF
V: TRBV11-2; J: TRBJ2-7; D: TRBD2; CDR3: CASSLWGGNNYEQYF
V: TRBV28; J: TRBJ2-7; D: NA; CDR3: CASSLTRFYEQYF
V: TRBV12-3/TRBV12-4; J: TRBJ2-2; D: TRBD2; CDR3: CASSQGLAGGTGELFF
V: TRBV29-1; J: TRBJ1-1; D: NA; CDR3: CSARSGVPEAFF
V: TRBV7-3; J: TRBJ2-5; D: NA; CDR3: CASSPQAKETQYF
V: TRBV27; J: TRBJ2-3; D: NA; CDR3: CASGSGTTYTDTQYF
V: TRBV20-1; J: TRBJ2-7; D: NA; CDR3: CSADHPPSGTLTYEQYF
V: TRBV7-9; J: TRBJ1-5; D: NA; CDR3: CASSLGEERNQPQHF
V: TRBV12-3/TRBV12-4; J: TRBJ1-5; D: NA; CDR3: CASSLGGGVLSNQPQHF
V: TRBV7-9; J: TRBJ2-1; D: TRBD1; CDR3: CASSLTKWGQGVSNEQFF
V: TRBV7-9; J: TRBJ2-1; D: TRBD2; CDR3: CASSALLAGGHYNEQFF
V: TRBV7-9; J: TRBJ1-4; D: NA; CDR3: CASSLDPGLNEKLFF
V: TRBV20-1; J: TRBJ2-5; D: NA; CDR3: CSARHWDKQETQYF
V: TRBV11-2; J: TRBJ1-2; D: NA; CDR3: CASSLVGRSTF
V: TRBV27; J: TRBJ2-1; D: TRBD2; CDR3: CASSLPGGGYEQFF
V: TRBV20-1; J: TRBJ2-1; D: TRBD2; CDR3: CSARASAGLDNEQFF
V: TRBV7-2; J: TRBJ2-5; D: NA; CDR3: CASSLNSGIQETQYF
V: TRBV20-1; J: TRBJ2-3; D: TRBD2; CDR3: CSAETSGGGDTQYF
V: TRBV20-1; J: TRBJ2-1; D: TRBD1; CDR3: CSASSTGGYNEQFF
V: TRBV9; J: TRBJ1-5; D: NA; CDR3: CASSEGGVGNQPQHF
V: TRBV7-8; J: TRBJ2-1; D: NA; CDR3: CASSLAIRNEQFF
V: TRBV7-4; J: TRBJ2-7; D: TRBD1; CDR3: CASSAPDRVYEQYF
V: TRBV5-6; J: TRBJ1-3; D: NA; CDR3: CASSLSSRSQAGNTIYF
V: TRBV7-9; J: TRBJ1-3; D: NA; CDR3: CASTTPQGTISGNTIYF
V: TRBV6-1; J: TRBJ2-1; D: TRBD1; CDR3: CASSGWDSSYNEQFF
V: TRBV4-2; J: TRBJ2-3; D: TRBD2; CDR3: CASSQEEGLVGSTDTQYF
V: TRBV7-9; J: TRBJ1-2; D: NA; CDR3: CASRHTVWPPGYTF
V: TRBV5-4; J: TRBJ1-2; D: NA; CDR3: CASSDRDGPGRDGYTF
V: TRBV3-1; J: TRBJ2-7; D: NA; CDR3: CASSQASPYEQYF
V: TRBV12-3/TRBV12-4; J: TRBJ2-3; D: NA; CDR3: CASSLIRGARTDTQYF
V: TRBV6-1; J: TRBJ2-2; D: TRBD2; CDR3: CASSGPGLGPGELFF
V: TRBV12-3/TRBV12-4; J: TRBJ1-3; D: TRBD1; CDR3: CASSFLSGTGERNTIYF
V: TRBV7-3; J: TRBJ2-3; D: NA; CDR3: CASSLPQGGGTDTQYF
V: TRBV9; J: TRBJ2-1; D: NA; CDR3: CASSAYSSYNEQFF
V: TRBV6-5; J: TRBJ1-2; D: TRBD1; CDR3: CASSYSPGGYGYTF
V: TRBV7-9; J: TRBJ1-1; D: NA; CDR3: CASSLAGGGTEAFF
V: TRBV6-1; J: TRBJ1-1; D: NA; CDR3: CASSRDVPTMNTEAFF
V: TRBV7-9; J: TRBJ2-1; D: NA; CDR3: CASSLGGNHNEQFF
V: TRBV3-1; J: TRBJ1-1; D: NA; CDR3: CASSQDLGVETEAFF
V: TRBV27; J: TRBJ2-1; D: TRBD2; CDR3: CASSPGLGREQFF